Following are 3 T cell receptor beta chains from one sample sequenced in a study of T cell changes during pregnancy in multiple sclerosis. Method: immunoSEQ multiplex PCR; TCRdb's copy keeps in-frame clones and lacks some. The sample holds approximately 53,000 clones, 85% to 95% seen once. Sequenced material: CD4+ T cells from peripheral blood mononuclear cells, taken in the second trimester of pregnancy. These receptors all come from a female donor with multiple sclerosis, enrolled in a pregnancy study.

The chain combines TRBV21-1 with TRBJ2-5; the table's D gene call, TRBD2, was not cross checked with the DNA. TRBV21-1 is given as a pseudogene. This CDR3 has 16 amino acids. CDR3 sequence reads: CASSKELAHGRWTQYF. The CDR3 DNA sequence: TGTGCCAGCAGCAAGGAACTAGCACATGGTAGATGGACCCAGTACTTC.

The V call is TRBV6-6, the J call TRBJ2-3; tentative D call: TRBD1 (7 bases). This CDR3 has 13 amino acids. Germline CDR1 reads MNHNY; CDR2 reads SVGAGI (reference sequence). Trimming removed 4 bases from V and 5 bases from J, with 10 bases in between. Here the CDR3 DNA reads TGTGCCAGCAGTTTCCAGGGGGGAGATACGCAGTATTTT. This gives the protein CASSFQGGDTQYF.

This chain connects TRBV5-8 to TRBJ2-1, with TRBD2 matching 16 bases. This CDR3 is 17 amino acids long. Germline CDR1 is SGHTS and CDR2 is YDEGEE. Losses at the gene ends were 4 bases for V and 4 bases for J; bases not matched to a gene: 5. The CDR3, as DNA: TGTGCCAGCAGCCCGGGACTAGCGGGGGGGGTATACAATGAGCAGTTCTTC. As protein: CASSPGLAGGVYNEQFF. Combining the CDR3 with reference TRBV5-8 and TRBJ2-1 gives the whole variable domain EAGVTQSPTHLIKTRGQQATLRCSPISGHTSVYWYQQALGLGLQFLLWYDEGEERNRGNFPPRFSGRQFPNYSSELNVNALELEDSALYLCASSPGLAGGVYNEQFFGPGTRLTVL.